What follows describes a single T cell receptor beta chain. This entry is derived from a study of blood T cell repertoires in COVID-19. Study in general: The study drew acute and convalescent COVID-19 samples from the United States, Italy and Spain.

Original processing methods: Estimates of nucleated cell counts were drawn from the amplification of reference gene primers. Libraries were prepared by immunoSEQ multiplex PCR; TCRdb keeps only in-frame clonotypes and omits some of them. D and trimming come from the DNA, and the V and J calls and clone size come from that table. The sample has 250,000 to 350,000 clones, 80% to 90% seen once; the top ten hold around 0.84%. This CDR3 contains 19 residues. Germline V gene sequence: CDR1 MNHEY, CDR2 SMNVEV (reference sequence). V lost 5 bases, J lost 2 bases, and 25 bases lay in between. The sequence was obtained from a man younger than 40 with acute or convalescent COVID-19. The sample comprised peripheral blood. J is TRBJ1-3 and V is TRBV27; D call uncertain. This CDR3 is CASSTRVGSPALAGNTIYF. The DNA of the CDR3 is TGTGCCAGCAGTACACGGGTAGGGAGTCCCGCTCTGGCTGGAAACACCATATATTTT.